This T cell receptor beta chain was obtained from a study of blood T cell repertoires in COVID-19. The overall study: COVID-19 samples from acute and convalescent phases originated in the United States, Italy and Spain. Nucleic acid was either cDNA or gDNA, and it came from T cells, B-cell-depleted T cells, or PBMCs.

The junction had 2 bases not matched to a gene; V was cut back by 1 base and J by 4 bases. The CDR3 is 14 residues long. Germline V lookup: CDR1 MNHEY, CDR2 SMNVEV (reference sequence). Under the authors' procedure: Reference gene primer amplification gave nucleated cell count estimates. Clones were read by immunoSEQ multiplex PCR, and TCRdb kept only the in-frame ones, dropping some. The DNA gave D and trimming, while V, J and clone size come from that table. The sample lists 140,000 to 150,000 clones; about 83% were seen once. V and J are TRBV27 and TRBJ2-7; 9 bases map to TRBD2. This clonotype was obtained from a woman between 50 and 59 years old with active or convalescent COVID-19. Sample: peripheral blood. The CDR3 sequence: CASSLLAGAYEQYF. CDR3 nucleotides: TGTGCCAGCAGTTTATTAGCGGGGGCTTACGAGCAGTACTTC.